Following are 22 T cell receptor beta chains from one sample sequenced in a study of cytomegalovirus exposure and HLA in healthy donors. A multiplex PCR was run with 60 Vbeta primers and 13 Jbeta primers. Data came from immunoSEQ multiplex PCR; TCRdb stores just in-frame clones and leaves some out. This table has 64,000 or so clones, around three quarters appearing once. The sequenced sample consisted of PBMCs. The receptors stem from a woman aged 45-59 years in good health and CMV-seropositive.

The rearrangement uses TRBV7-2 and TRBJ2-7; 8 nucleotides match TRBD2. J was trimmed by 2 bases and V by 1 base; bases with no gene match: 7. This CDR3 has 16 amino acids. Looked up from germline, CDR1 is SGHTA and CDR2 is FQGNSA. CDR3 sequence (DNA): TGTGCCAGCAGCTTAGTTGGTAGCGGGAATGCCTACGAGCAGTACTTC. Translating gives CASSLVGSGNAYEQYF.

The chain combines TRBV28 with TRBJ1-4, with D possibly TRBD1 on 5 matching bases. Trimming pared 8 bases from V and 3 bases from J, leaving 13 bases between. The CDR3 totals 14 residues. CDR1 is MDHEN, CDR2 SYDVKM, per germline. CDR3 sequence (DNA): TGTGCCAGCGTCCGGGGGGGTGCTAATGAAAAACTGTTTTTT. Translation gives CASVRGGANEKLFF.

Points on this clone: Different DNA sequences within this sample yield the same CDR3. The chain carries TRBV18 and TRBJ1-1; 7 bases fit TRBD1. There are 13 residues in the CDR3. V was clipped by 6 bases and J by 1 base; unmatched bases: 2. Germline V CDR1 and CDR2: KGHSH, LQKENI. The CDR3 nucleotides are TGTGCCAGCTCGGGGGACAGGAACACTGAAGCTTTCTTT. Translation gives CASSGDRNTEAFF.

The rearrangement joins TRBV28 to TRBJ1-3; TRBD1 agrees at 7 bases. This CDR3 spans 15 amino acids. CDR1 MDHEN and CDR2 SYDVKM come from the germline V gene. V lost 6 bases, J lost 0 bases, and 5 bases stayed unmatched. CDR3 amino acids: CASRTTGSSGNTIYF. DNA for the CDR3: TGTGCCAGCAGGACGACAGGGAGCTCTGGAAACACCATATATTTT.

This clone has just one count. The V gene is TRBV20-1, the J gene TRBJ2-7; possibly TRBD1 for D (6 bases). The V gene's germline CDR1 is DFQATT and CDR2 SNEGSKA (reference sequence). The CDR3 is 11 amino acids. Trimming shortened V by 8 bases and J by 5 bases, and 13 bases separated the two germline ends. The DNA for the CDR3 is TGCAGTCCCTCTCCAGGGGACGAGCAGTACTTC. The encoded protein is CSPSPGDEQYF.

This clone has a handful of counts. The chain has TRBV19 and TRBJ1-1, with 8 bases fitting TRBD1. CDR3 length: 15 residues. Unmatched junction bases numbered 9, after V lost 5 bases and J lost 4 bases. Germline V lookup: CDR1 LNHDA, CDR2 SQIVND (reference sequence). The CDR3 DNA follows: TGTGCCAGTAGTGAATTAACAGGGGGGGGCACTGAAGCTTTCTTT. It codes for CASSELTGGGTEAFF.

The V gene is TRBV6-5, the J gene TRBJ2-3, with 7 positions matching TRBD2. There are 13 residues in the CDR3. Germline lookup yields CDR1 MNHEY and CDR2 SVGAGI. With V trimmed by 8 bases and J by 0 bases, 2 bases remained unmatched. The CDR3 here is CASQRDSTDTQYF. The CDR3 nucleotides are TGTGCCAGCCAGCGGGATAGCACAGATACGCAGTATTTT.

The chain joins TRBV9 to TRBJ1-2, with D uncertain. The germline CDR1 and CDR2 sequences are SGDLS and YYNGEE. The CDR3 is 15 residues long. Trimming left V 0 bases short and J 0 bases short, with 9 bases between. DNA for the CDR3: TGTGCCAGCAGCGTAGGTGGGCAGTCTAACTATGGCTACACCTTC. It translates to CASSVGGQSNYGYTF. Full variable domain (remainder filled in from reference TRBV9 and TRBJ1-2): DSGVTQTPKHLITATGQRVTLRCSPRSGDLSVYWYQQSLDQGLQFLIQYYNGEERAKGNILERFSAQQFPDLHSELNLSSLELGDSALYFCASSVGGQSNYGYTFGSGTRLTVV.

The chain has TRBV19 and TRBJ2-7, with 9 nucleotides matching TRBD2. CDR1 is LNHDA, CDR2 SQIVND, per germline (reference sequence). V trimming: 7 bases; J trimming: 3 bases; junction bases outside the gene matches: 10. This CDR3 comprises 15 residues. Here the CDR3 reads CASTPGLAGNYEQYF. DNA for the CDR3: TGTGCCAGTACCCCGGGGCTAGCGGGAAACTACGAGCAGTACTTC. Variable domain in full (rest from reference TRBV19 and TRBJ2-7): DGGITQSPKYLFRKEGQNVTLSCEQNLNHDAMYWYRQDPGQGLRLIYYSQIVNDFQKGDIAEGYSVSREKKESFPLTVTSAQKNPTAFYLCASTPGLAGNYEQYFGPGTRLTVT.

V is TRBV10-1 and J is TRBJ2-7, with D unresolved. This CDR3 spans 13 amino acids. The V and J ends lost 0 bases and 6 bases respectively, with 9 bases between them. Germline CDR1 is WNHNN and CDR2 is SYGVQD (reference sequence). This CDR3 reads CASSESIQAEQYF. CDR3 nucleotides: TGCGCCAGCAGTGAGTCGATTCAGGCCGAGCAGTACTTC.

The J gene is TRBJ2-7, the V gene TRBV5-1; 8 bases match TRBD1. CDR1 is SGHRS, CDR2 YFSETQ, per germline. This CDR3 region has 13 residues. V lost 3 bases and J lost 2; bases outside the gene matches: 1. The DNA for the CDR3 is TGCGCCAGCAGCTGGACAGGGCCCTACGAGCAGTACTTC. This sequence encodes CASSWTGPYEQYF. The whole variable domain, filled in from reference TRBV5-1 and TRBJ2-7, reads KAGVTQTPRYLIKTRGQQVTLSCSPISGHRSVSWYQQTPGQGLQFLFEYFSETQRNKGNFPGRFSGRQFSNSRSEMNVSTLELGDSALYLCASSWTGPYEQYFGPGTRLTVT.

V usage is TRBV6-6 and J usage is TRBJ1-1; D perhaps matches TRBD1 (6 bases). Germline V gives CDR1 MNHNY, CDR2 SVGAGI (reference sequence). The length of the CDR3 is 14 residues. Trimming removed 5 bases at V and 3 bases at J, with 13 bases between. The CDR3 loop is CASSPLGADTEAFF. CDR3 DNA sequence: TGTGCCAGCAGTCCCCTGGGGGCAGACACTGAAGCTTTCTTT.

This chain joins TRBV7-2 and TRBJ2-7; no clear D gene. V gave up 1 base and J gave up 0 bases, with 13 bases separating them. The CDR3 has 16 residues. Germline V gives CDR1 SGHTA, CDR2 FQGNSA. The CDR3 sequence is CASSLDAQATSYEQYF. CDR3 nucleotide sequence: TGTGCCAGCAGCTTAGATGCTCAGGCCACCTCCTACGAGCAGTACTTC. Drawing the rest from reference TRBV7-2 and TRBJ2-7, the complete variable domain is GAGVSQSPSNKVTEKGKDVELRCDPISGHTALYWYRQSLGQGLEFLIYFQGNSAPDKSGLPSDRFSAERTGGSVSTLTIQRTQQEDSAVYLCASSLDAQATSYEQYFGPGTRLTVT.

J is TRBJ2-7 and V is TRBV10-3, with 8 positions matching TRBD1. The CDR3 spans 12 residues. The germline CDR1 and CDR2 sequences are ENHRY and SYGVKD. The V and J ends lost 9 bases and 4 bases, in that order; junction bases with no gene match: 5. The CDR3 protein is CAIGQGAYEQYF. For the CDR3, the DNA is TGTGCCATAGGGCAGGGGGCATACGAGCAGTACTTC.

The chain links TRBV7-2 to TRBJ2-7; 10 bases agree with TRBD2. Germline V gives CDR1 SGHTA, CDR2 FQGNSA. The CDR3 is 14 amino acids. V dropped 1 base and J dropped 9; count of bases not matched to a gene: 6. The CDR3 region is CASSLEGSGRGQYF. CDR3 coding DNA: TGTGCCAGCAGCTTAGAGGGGAGCGGGAGGGGGCAGTACTTC.

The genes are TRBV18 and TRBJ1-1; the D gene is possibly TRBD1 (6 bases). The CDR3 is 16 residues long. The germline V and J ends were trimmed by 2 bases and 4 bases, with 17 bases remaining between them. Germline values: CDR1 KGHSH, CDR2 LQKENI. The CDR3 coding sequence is TGTGCCAGCTCACCAACAGGGATGCTGGTGGGCACTGAAGCTTTCTTT. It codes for CASSPTGMLVGTEAFF.

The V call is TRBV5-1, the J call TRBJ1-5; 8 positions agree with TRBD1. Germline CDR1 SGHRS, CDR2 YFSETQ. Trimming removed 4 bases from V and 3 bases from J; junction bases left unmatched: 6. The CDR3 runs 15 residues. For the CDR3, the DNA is TGCGCCAGCAGCGCCGGGACAGGCCACAATCAGCCCCAGCATTTT. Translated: CASSAGTGHNQPQHF.

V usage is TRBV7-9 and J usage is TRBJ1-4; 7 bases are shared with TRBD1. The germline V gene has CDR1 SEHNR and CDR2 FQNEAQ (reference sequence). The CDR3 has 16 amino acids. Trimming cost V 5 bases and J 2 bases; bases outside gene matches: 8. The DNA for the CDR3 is TGTGCCAGCAGCCGAGGGGGCTTCATGACTAATGAAAAACTGTTTTTT. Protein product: CASSRGGFMTNEKLFF. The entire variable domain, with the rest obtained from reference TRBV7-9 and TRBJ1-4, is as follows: DTGVSQNPRHKITKRGQNVTFRCDPISEHNRLYWYRQTLGQGPEFLTYFQNEAQLEKSRLLSDRFSAERPKGSFSTLEIQRTEQGDSAMYLCASSRGGFMTNEKLFFGSGTQLSVL.

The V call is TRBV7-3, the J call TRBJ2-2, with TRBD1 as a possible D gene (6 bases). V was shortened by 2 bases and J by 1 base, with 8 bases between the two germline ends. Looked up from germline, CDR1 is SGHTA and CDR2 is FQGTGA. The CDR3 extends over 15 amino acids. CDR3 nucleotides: TGTGCCAGCAGCTTACAGACAGGGAACACCGGGGAGCTGTTTTTT. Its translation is CASSLQTGNTGELFF.

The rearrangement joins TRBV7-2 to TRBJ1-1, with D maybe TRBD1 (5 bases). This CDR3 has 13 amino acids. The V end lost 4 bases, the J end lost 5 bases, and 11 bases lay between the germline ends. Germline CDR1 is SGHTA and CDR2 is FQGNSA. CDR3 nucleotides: TGTGCCAGCAGCTCCTTGGAGGGGACTGAAGCTTTCTTT. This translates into CASSSLEGTEAFF.

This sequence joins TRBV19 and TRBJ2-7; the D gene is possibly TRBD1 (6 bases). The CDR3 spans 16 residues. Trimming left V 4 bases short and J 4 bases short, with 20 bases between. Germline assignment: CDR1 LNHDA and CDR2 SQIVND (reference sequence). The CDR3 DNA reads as TGTGCCAGTAGTAAAACCCGTCAGCAGGGGTGGTACGAGCAGTACTTC. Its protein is CASSKTRQQGWYEQYF.

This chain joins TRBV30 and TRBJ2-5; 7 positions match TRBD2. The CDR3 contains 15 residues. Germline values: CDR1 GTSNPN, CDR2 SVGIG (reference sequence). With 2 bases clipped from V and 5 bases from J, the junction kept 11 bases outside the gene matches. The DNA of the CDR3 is TGTGCCTGGAGTCAACGTATTGGGCGGGGGGAGACCCAGTACTTC. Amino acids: CAWSQRIGRGETQYF. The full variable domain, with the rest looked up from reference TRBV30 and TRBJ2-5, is SQTIHQWPATLVQPVGSPLSLECTVEGTSNPNLYWYRQAAGRGLQLLFYSVGIGQISSEVPQNLSASRPQDRQFILSSKKLLLSDSGFYLCAWSQRIGRGETQYFGPGTRLLVL.